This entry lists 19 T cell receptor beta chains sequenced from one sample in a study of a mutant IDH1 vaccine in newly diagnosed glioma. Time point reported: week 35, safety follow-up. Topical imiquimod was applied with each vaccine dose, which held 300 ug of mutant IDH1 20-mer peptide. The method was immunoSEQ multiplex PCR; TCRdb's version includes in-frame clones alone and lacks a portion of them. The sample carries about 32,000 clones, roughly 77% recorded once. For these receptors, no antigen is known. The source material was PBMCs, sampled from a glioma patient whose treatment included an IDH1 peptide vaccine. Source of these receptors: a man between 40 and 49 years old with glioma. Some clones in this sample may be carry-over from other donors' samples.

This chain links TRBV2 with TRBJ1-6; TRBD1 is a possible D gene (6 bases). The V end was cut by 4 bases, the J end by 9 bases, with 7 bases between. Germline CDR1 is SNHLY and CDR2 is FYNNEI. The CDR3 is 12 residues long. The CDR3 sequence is CASSGTASPLHF. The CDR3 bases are TGTGCCAGCAGTGGGACAGCTTCACCCCTCCACTTT.

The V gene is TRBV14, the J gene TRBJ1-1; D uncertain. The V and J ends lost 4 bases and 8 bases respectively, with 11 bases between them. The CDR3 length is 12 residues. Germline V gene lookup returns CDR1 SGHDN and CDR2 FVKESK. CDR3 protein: CASSRTGAEAFF. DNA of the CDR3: TGTGCCAGCAGCCGAACGGGTGCGGAAGCTTTCTTT. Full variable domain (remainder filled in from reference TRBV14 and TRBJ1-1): EAGVTQFPSHSVIEKGQTVTLRCDPISGHDNLYWYRRVMGKEIKFLLHFVKESKQDESGMPNNRFLAERTGGTYSTLKVQPAELEDSGVYFCASSRTGAEAFFGQGTRLTVV.

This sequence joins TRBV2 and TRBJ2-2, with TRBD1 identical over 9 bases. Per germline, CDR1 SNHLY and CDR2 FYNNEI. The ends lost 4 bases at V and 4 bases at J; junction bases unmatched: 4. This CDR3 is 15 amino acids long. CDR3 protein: CASSVETGGTGELFF. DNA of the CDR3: TGTGCCAGCAGTGTAGAGACAGGGGGCACCGGGGAGCTGTTTTTT.

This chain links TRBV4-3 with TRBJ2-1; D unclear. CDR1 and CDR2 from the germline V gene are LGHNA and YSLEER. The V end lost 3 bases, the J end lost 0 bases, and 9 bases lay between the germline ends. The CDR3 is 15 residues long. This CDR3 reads CASSHSLNSYNEQFF. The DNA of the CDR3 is TGCGCCAGCAGCCACTCCTTAAACTCCTACAATGAGCAGTTCTTC.

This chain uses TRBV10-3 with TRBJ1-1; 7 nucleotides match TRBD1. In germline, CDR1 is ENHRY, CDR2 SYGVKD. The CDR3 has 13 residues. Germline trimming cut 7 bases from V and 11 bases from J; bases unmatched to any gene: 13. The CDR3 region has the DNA TGTGCCATCACAGAACCGAACGACAGGGTGGCTTTCTTT. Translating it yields CAITEPNDRVAFF.

CDR3 nucleotide sequence: TGTGCCAGCAGCCCGAGGACAGGACCATATAGCAATCAGCCCCAGCATTTT. This sequence encodes CASSPRTGPYSNQPQHF. V is TRBV7-8 and J is TRBJ1-5; TRBD1 agrees at 7 bases. CDR3 size: 17 residues. The trim removed 5 bases at V and 0 bases at J, leaving 10 bases unmatched. Germline loops: CDR1 SGHVS, CDR2 FQNEAQ.

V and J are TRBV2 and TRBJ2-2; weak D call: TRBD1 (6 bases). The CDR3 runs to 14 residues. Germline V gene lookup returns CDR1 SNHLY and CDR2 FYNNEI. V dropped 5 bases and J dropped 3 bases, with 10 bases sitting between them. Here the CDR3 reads CASSSQGDTGELFF. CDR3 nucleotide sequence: TGTGCCAGCAGTTCACAGGGAGACACCGGGGAGCTGTTTTTT.

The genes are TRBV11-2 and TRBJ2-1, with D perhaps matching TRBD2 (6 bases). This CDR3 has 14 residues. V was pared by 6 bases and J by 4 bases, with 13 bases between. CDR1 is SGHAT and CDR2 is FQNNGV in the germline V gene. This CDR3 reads CASRPHAGYNEQFF. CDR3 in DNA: TGTGCCAGCAGGCCCCATGCGGGGTACAATGAGCAGTTCTTC.

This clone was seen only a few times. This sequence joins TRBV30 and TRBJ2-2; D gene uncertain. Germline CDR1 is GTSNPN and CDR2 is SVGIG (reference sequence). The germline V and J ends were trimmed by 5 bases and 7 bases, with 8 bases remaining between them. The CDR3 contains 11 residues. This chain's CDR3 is CAWERNGELFF. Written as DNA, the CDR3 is TGTGCCTGGGAACGTAACGGGGAGCTGTTTTTT.

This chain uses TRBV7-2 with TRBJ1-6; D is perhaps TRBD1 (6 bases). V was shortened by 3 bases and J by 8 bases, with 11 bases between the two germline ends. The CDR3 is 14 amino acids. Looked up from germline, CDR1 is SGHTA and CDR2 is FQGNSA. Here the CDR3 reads CASSFGGGDSPLHF. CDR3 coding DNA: TGTGCCAGCAGCTTTGGAGGGGGAGATTCACCCCTCCACTTT.

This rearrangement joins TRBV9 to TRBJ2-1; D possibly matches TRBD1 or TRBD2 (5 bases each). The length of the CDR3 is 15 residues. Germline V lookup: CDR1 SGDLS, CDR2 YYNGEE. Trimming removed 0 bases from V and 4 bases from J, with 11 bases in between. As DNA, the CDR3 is TGTGCCAGCAGCGTAGGAGGGGCTGATTACAATGAGCAGTTCTTC. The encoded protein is CASSVGGADYNEQFF.

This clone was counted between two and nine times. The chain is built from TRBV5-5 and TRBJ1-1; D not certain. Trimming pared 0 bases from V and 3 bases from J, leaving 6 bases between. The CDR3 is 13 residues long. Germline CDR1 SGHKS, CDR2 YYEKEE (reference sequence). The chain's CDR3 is CASSLGVHTEAFF. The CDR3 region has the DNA TGTGCCAGCAGCTTGGGGGTTCACACTGAAGCTTTCTTT.

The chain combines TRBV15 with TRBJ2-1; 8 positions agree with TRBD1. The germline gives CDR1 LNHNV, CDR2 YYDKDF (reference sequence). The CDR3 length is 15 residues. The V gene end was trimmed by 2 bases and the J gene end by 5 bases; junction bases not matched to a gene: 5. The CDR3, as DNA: TGTGCCACCAGCAGACCGGGACAGGTAAACAATGAGCAGTTCTTC. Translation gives CATSRPGQVNNEQFF. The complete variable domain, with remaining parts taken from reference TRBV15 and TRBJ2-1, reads DAMVIQNPRYQVTQFGKPVTLSCSQTLNHNVMYWYQQKSSQAPKLLFHYYDKDFNNEADTPDNFQSRRPNTSFCFLDIRSPGLGDTAMYLCATSRPGQVNNEQFFGPGTRLTVL.

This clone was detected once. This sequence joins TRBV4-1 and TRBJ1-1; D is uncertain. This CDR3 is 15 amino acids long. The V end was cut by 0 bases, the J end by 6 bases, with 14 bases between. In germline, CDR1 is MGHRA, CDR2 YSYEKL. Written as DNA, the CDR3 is TGCGCCAGCAGCCAAGATCGGCTGCGGCAACCTGAAGCTTTCTTT. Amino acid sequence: CASSQDRLRQPEAFF.

The CDR3 region is CSVADSQDQPQHF. Written as DNA, the CDR3 is TGCAGCGTGGCTGACAGCCAAGATCAGCCCCAGCATTTT. The genes are TRBV29-1 and TRBJ1-5; tentative D call: TRBD1 (5 bases). Between the trimmed V and J ends, which lost 6 bases and 5 bases, there was a span of 14 bases. This CDR3 region has 13 residues. Germline loops: CDR1 SQVTM, CDR2 ANQGSEA.

CDR3 in DNA: TGTGCCAGCAGACCGGGGACAGCATCCTACGAGCAGTACTTC. As protein: CASRPGTASYEQYF. V usage is TRBV2 and J usage is TRBJ2-7; TRBD1 aligns across 7 bases. The CDR3 has 14 amino acids. CDR1 and CDR2 from the germline V gene are SNHLY and FYNNEI. The J segment lost 1 base and the V segment lost 6 bases, leaving 6 bases of the junction unmatched.

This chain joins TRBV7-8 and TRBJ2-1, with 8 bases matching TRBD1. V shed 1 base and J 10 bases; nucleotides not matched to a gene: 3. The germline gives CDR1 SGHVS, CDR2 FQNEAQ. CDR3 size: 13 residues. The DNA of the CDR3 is TGTGCCAGCAGCTTAGGGGGGACAGGAGAGCAGTTCTTC. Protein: CASSLGGTGEQFF.

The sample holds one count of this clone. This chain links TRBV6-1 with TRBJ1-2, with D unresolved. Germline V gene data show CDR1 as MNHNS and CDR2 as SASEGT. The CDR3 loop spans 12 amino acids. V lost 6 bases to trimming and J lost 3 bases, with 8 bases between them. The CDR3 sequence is CASRQRDYGYTF. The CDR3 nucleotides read TGTGCCAGCAGACAAAGGGACTATGGCTACACCTTC.

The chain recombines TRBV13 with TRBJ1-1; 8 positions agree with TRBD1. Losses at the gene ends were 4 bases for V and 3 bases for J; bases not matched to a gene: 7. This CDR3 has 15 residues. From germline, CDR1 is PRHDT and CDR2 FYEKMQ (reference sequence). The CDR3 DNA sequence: TGTGCCAGCAGCTCCGTCACAGGGGGTCACACTGAAGCTTTCTTT. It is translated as CASSSVTGGHTEAFF.